These T cell receptor beta chains were read from a single sample in a study of CD8 T cells in Susac syndrome. Using its own MiXCR run on the immunoSEQ multiplex PCR reads, TCRdb lists one record per CDR3 protein. The sample contains 150,000 to 200,000 distinct CDR3 sequences, around 95% of which appear only once. The sample consisted of CD4+ T cells from PBMCs. These receptors were taken from a human donor in good health. CDR3s leave out the opening cysteine and the closing phenylalanine or tryptophan. Each record gives: V gene, clone size, CDR3 protein. A clone size is listed for some rows: how often the clone was seen (once, few, many), or a class if it is expanded.

v_gene: TRBV20-1; abundance: .; CDR3aa: SARVRGSNSYEQY
v_gene: TRBV15; abundance: .; CDR3aa: ATSRARGETQY
v_gene: TRBV15; abundance: .; CDR3aa: ATSRDPTGELF
v_gene: TRBV7-2; abundance: .; CDR3aa: ASSLTGDTEAF
v_gene: TRBV24-1; abundance: .; CDR3aa: ATSDFEGRRV
v_gene: TRBV3-1; abundance: .; CDR3aa: ASSPPGSYNEQF
v_gene: TRBV15; abundance: .; CDR3aa: ATSRGGEGNTEAF
v_gene: TRBV6-5; abundance: .; CDR3aa: ASSYGLRGFNYGYT
v_gene: TRBV27; abundance: .; CDR3aa: ASRPRGRVGYEQY
v_gene: TRBV12-3/TRBV12-4; abundance: once; CDR3aa: ASSPGTGAGETQY
v_gene: TRBV20-1; abundance: .; CDR3aa: SAGTLAYEQY
v_gene: TRBV7-9; abundance: .; CDR3aa: ASSNSYRDGNQPQH
v_gene: TRBV13; abundance: .; CDR3aa: ASSSSAGSYEQY
v_gene: TRBV29-1; abundance: .; CDR3aa: SVTGTLFSYNEQF
v_gene: TRBV11-1; abundance: .; CDR3aa: ASRLYREAYEQY
v_gene: TRBV19; abundance: .; CDR3aa: ASSIGGRVNEQF
v_gene: TRBV20-1; abundance: .; CDR3aa: SASAQGYTEAF
v_gene: TRBV20-1; abundance: .; CDR3aa: SAPTRDGRNYGYT
v_gene: TRBV7-6; abundance: .; CDR3aa: ASSLGGQVSYNEQF
v_gene: TRBV7-9; abundance: .; CDR3aa: ASSEGRSETQY
v_gene: TRBV5-1; abundance: .; CDR3aa: ASSAALYYGYT
v_gene: TRBV6-6; abundance: .; CDR3aa: ASSYRYRGSTDTQY
v_gene: TRBV6-6; abundance: .; CDR3aa: ASSTKGQSTDTQY
v_gene: TRBV20-1; abundance: once; CDR3aa: SARDERSAQH
v_gene: TRBV7-6; abundance: .; CDR3aa: ASSLGLGPGETQY
v_gene: TRBV9; abundance: .; CDR3aa: ASSVWGAHEQF
v_gene: TRBV28; abundance: .; CDR3aa: ASSLAPEGYT
v_gene: TRBV7-9; abundance: once; CDR3aa: ASSLAVSDTQY
v_gene: TRBV6-2/TRBV6-3; abundance: .; CDR3aa: ASSPSLDEQY
v_gene: TRBV19; abundance: .; CDR3aa: ASREGRQNTEAF
v_gene: TRBV9; abundance: .; CDR3aa: ASSVGGASAEKLF
v_gene: TRBV5-1; abundance: .; CDR3aa: ASSPPGTSGIVDTQY
v_gene: TRBV7-2; abundance: once; CDR3aa: ASSSNGDYETQY
v_gene: TRBV12-3/TRBV12-4; abundance: .; CDR3aa: ASRTGLYGYT
v_gene: TRBV7-9; abundance: .; CDR3aa: ASSSTSGGAGWNTQY
v_gene: TRBV27; abundance: .; CDR3aa: ASSFSRTGVNYGYT
v_gene: TRBV7-2; abundance: .; CDR3aa: ASSFGTEEQY
v_gene: TRBV12-3/TRBV12-4; abundance: .; CDR3aa: ASTRRVGETQY
v_gene: TRBV11-2; abundance: .; CDR3aa: ASSSPFLAGGEQY
v_gene: TRBV3-1; abundance: once; CDR3aa: ASSQVGGSPNEKLF
v_gene: TRBV3-1; abundance: .; CDR3aa: ASGSGQIYEQY
v_gene: TRBV29-1; abundance: .; CDR3aa: SGRTGTDYGYT